The clone carrying this T cell receptor (beta chain) has a handful of counts. Its specificity is not known. With the read ending 3 residues before the CDR3 end, the germline J gene is used to fill in that end. This specimen comes from a study of T cell clonality in common variable immunodeficiency. Whole-study findings and limits: CVID subjects showed higher TCRbeta clonality than healthy controls. Reportedly, TCR beta sequences from common variable immunodeficiency showed fewer deletions and N-nucleotide insertions.

Unmatched junction bases numbered 1, after V lost 1 base and J lost 4 bases. Per the germline V gene, CDR1 is GTSNPN and CDR2 is SVGIG (reference sequence). The CDR3 is 13 amino acids. Profiled with immunoSEQ multiplex PCR; TCRdb holds only in-frame clones, not every one. The data list about 14,000 clones, none observed once; more than 7.5% falls to the top ten. This chain links TRBV30 with TRBJ2-3; 8 nucleotides line up with TRBD2. The sample taken for sequencing was peripheral blood mononuclear cells. The source is a human donor with common variable immunodeficiency. CDR3 sequence reads: CAWSAGGPDTQYF. The CDR3 DNA, read in part, is TGTGCCTGGAGTGCGGGGGGGCCAGATACG.